The clone carrying this T cell receptor (beta chain) was observed many times. Antigen unknown. The germline V gene encodes CDR1 MDHEN and CDR2 SYDVKM. The CDR3 length is 14 residues. The V and J ends lost 5 bases and 0 bases respectively, with 10 bases between them. The sample is drawn from a study of regulatory T cells in long-lasting Graves disease. Findings and limits, study-wide: New patients shared roughly 1,000 public clonotypes, and persistent patients shared more, with 2,741.

As for time point: persistent/refractory GD, antithyroid drugs over 5 years with positive TRAb. The TCR library was prepared using RNA isolated from PBMCs. CDR3-region Arm-PCR and iRepertoire HTBI primers produced the TCR beta libraries. TCRdb passed the multiplex PCR reads through MiXCR, listing each CDR3 protein once. The profile shows hundreds of thousands of distinct CDR3 sequences, approximately 23% of them singletons. This chain connects TRBV28 to TRBJ1-1, with D uncertain. This specimen consisted of peripheral blood mononuclear cells (PBMCs), obtained when the disease was refractory, from a patient treated with antithyroid drugs. This TCR was recovered from a female donor with Graves disease. CDR3: CASSDLSMNTEAFF. The CDR3 DNA reads TGTGCCAGCAGTGACCTCTCAATGAACACTGAAGCTTTCTTT.